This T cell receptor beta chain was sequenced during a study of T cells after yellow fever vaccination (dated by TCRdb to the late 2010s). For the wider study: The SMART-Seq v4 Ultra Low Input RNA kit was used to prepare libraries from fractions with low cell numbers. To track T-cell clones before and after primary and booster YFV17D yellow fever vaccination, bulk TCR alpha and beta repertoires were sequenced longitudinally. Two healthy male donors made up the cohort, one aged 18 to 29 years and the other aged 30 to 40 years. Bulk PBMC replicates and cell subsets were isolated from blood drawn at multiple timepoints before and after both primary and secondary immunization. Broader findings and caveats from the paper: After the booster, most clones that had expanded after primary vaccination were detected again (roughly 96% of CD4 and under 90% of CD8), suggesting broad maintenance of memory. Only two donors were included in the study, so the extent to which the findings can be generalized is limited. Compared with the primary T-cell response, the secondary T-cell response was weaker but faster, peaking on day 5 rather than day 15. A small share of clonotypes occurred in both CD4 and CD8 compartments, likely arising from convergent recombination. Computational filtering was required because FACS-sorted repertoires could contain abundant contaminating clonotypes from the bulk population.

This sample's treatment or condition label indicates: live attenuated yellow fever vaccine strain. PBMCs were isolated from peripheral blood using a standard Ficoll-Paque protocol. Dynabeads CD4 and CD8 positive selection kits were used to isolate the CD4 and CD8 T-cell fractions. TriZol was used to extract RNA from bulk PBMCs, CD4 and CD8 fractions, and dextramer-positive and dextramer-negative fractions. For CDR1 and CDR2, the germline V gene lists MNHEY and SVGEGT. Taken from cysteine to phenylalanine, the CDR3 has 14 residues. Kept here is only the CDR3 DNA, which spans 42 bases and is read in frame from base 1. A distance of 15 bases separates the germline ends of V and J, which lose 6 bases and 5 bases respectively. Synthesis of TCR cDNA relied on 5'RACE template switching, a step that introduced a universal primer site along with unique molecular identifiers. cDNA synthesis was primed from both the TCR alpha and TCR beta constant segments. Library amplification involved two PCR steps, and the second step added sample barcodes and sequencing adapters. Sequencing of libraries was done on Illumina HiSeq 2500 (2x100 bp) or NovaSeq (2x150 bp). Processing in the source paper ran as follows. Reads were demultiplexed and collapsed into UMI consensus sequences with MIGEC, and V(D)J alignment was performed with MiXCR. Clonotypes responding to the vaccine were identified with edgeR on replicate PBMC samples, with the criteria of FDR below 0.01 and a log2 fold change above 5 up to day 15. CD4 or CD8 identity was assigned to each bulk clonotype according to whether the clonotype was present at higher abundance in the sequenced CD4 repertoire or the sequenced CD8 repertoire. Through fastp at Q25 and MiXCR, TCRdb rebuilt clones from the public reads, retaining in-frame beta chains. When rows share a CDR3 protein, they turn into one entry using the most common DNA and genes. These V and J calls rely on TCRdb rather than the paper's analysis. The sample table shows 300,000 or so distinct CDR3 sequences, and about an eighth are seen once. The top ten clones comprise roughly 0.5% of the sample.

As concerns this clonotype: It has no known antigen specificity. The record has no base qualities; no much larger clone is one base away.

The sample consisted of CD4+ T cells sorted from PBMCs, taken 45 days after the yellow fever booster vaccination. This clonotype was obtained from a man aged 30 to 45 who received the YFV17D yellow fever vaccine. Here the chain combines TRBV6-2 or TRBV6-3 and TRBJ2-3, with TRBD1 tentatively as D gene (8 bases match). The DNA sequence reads TGTGCCAGCAGGGACGGGGGGACAGGAGATACGCAGTATTTT. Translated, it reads CASRDGGTGDTQYF.